This T cell receptor (beta chain) was captured in a study of blood T cells in healthy people across ages. They isolated at least 6 million PBMCs from each sample. A note on this clonotype: One end of the junction does not line up with germline, which may come from a read error.

The second PCR ran roughly 6 to 11 cycles with a sample-barcoded 5' primer and J-beta primers. One entry per CDR3 protein results from TCRdb running MiXCR on the 5' RACE reads. The table includes hundreds of thousands of distinct CDR3 sequences, about 20% detected once. CDR3 length equals 15 residues. The TCR originated in a man aged 70 or older in good health. Sequencing was carried out using blood. The genes are TRBV12-3 or TRBV12-4 and TRBJ2-3; D tentatively reads TRBD1 or TRBD2 (5 bases each). The CDR3 spells CASSLRPGRTDMQYF. CDR3 nucleotides: TGTGCCAGCAGCCTGAGGCCAGGGAGAACAGATATGCAGTATTTT.